One and the same sample provided the 19 T cell receptor beta chains below, sequenced in a study of shared clonotypes between healthy human individuals. The protocol was immunoSEQ multiplex PCR, while the TCRdb copy is restricted to in-frame clones and leaves out a portion. The sample includes over 850,000 clones, 75% to 80% of them seen just once. Sequenced input: memory CD4+ T cells from PBMCs. Indicated subset: CD45RA-negative fraction. The receptors here all came from a man between 18 and 29 years old in good health. Some clones in this sample may be carry-over from other donors' samples.

V gene TRBV27 combines with J gene TRBJ1-1; D remains unclear. The CDR3 totals 14 residues. Trimming took off 5 bases at V and 7 bases at J, with 17 bases between the two ends. The germline gives CDR1 MNHEY, CDR2 SMNVEV (reference sequence). The CDR3 is CASSGRSPPSEAFF. CDR3 DNA: TGTGCCAGCAGTGGAAGATCCCCCCCAAGTGAAGCTTTCTTT.

The J gene is TRBJ2-1, the V gene TRBV5-1; TRBD2 matches at 10 bases. V shed 7 bases and J 0 bases; nucleotides not matched to a gene: 4. The germline gives CDR1 SGHRS, CDR2 YFSETQ. The CDR3 extends over 15 amino acids. This chain's CDR3 is CASASGRASYNEQFF. CDR3 sequence (DNA): TGCGCCAGCGCGAGCGGGAGGGCCTCCTACAATGAGCAGTTCTTC.

Concerning this clone itself: A far larger clone is just one base off, so this is likely a read error. The identical CDR3 is also encoded by other nucleotide sequences in the sample. The chain employs TRBV7-8 and TRBJ1-2; 8 positions agree with TRBD1. The V gene end was trimmed by 1 base and the J gene end by 6 bases; junction bases not matched to a gene: 1. CDR1 is SGHVS, CDR2 FQNEAQ, per germline. This CDR3 spans 13 amino acids. DNA for the CDR3: TGTGCCAGCAGCTTAGGACAGGGGCATGGCTACACCTTC. It is translated as CASSLGQGHGYTF.

The CDR3 sequence: CASSLVLRVGQPQHF. CDR3 coding DNA: TGTGCCAGCAGTTTAGTTCTGAGGGTCGGCCAGCCCCAGCATTTT. The J gene is TRBJ1-5, the V gene TRBV28; D unclear. V gave up 2 bases and J gave up 7 bases, with 15 bases separating them. Per the germline V gene, CDR1 is MDHEN and CDR2 is SYDVKM. The CDR3 runs 15 residues.

The chain couples TRBV4-1 to TRBJ1-5; TRBD1 aligns across 10 bases. The CDR3 is made up of 16 amino acids. The trim removed 4 bases at V and 7 bases at J, leaving 10 bases unmatched. Germline V gene lookup returns CDR1 MGHRA and CDR2 YSYEKL. CDR3 DNA: TGCGCCAGCAGCCCCTATACGACAGGGGGCTGGCAGCCCCAGCATTTT. Translation: CASSPYTTGGWQPQHF.

The chain links TRBV7-6 to TRBJ2-1; the D is unclear. The V gene's germline CDR1 is SGHVS and CDR2 FNYEAQ. The CDR3 has 12 amino acids. V dropped 2 bases and J dropped 9 bases, with 8 bases sitting between them. CDR3 protein: CASSLRVGEQFF. The CDR3 nucleotides read TGTGCCAGCAGCTTAAGGGTGGGTGAGCAGTTCTTC.

The genes are TRBV9 and TRBJ2-5; no clear D gene. Germline lookup yields CDR1 SGDLS and CDR2 YYNGEE. V was cut by 4 bases and J by 14 bases, with 18 bases left in between. The length of the CDR3 is 12 residues. As DNA, the CDR3 is TGTGCCAGCAGCCCTGGGTCAACGATCCGATACTTC. Translating gives CASSPGSTIRYF.

This clone was detected a few times. The rearrangement joins TRBV28 to TRBJ1-5; possible D gene TRBD1, 6 bases. V was trimmed by 3 bases and J by 2 bases, leaving 14 bases between them. Germline V lookup: CDR1 MDHEN, CDR2 SYDVKM. This CDR3 contains 16 residues. The DNA of the CDR3 is TGTGCCAGCAGTTTTTCGGGGGCTCTGGGCAATCAGCCCCAGCATTTT. This codes for CASSFSGALGNQPQHF.

This clone was counted a few times. The rearrangement uses TRBV25-1 and TRBJ1-2; D gene unclear. CDR1 and CDR2 from the germline V gene are MGHDK and SYGVNS. V shed 4 bases and J shed 5 bases, with 11 bases lying between them. The CDR3 sequence is 13 residues long. The CDR3 nucleotides are TGTGCCAGCAGTGCGATTGAAGTTTATGGCTACACCTTC. This translates into CASSAIEVYGYTF.

With regard to this clone: Other DNA sequences in this sample translate to the same CDR3. The chain carries TRBV2 and TRBJ2-2; a possible D gene is TRBD1 (5 bases). The germline V gene encodes CDR1 SNHLY and CDR2 FYNNEI. Trimming cost V 4 bases and J 1 base, with 10 bases left between them. CDR3 length equals 15 residues. CDR3 residues: CASSGQGRNTGELFF. The CDR3 DNA is TGTGCCAGCAGTGGGCAGGGAAGGAACACCGGGGAGCTGTTTTTT.

The chain joins TRBV7-9 to TRBJ2-4, with 11 bases identical to TRBD1. V shed 1 base and J 1 base; nucleotides not matched to a gene: 9. The CDR3 consists of 19 residues. Germline CDR1 is SEHNR and CDR2 is FQNEAQ (reference sequence). The CDR3 DNA reads TGTGCCAGCAGCTTAGTTACGGTCCGGGACAGGGGGGCCAAAAACATTCAGTACTTC. This gives the protein CASSLVTVRDRGAKNIQYF.

The rearrangement joins TRBV18 to TRBJ2-7; 9 bases map to TRBD1. Trimming took 4 bases from V and 2 from J; bases not matched to a gene: 3. Germline assignment: CDR1 KGHSH and CDR2 LQKENI. The CDR3 extends over 14 amino acids. This chain's CDR3 is CASSLGQGTYEQYF. CDR3 in DNA: TGTGCCAGCTCACTGGGACAGGGAACCTACGAGCAGTACTTC.

This chain connects TRBV5-1 to TRBJ2-7; 9 nucleotides agree with TRBD1. The length of the CDR3 is 13 residues. V trimming: 7 bases; J trimming: 4 bases; junction bases outside the gene matches: 6. Germline CDR1 SGHRS, CDR2 YFSETQ. The CDR3 is CASCRDREYEQYF. The DNA of the CDR3 is TGCGCCAGCTGCCGGGACAGGGAGTACGAGCAGTACTTC.

As for this clone: Different DNA sequences within this sample yield the same CDR3. The chain has TRBV30 and TRBJ2-5; D is possibly TRBD2 (6 bases). Germline CDR1 and CDR2: GTSNPN and SVGIG (reference sequence). Trimming removed 0 bases from V and 5 bases from J, with 10 bases in between. This CDR3 contains 13 residues. CDR3 nucleotides: TGTGCCTGGAGTGTCGGAGGGACGGAGACCCAGTACTTC. It yields the protein CAWSVGGTETQYF.

V is TRBV14 and J is TRBJ2-3, with 9 nucleotides matching TRBD2. Germline CDR1 is SGHDN and CDR2 is FVKESK. The CDR3 loop spans 14 amino acids. Trimming removed 6 bases from V and 4 bases from J; junction bases left unmatched: 5. CDR3 region: CASRRGGGPDTQYF. The DNA for the CDR3 is TGTGCCAGCAGACGCGGGGGGGGCCCAGATACGCAGTATTTT.

The J gene is TRBJ1-1, the V gene TRBV11-2; D is possibly TRBD1 (6 bases). Trimming cost V 5 bases and J 5 bases, with 12 bases left between them. The CDR3 runs to 13 residues. Germline V gives CDR1 SGHAT, CDR2 FQNNGV. The CDR3 DNA follows: TGTGCCAGCAGCCGAGACAGGCGGACTGAAGCTTTCTTT. Its protein is CASSRDRRTEAFF.

This clone was detected a few times. The rearrangement links TRBV7-2 to TRBJ1-5; D ambiguous. Germline loops: CDR1 SGHTA, CDR2 FQGNSA. CDR3 length equals 15 residues. V was shortened by 5 bases and J by 0 bases, with 11 bases between the two germline ends. The CDR3 nucleotides are TGTGCCAGCAGCCCGGACGGGAATAGCAATCAGCCCCAGCATTTT. Its translation: CASSPDGNSNQPQHF.

The chain joins TRBV6-5 to TRBJ1-1, with D hard to call. CDR1 and CDR2 (germline): MNHEY, SVGAGI. CDR3 length equals 11 residues. V lost 2 bases and J lost 4, with 2 bases in between. The chain's CDR3 is CASSYLTEAFF. The CDR3 region has the DNA TGTGCCAGCAGTTACCTCACTGAAGCTTTCTTT.

J is TRBJ2-7 and V is TRBV5-1; D is possibly TRBD1 (6 bases). The CDR3 runs 14 residues. V was clipped by 7 bases and J by 2 bases, with 16 bases between them. Germline assignment: CDR1 SGHRS and CDR2 YFSETQ. The CDR3: CASAGAGDPYEQYF. The CDR3 DNA is TGCGCCAGCGCCGGGGCAGGGGATCCCTACGAGCAGTACTTC. Combining the CDR3 with reference TRBV5-1 and TRBJ2-7 gives the whole variable domain KAGVTQTPRYLIKTRGQQVTLSCSPISGHRSVSWYQQTPGQGLQFLFEYFSETQRNKGNFPGRFSGRQFSNSRSEMNVSTLELGDSALYLCASAGAGDPYEQYFGPGTRLTVT.